The rows below give T cell receptor beta chains drawn from one sample of a study of cytomegalovirus exposure and HLA in healthy donors. Only in-frame clones appear in the TCRdb table, and some are missing; sequencing was by immunoSEQ multiplex PCR. This sample has about 120,000 clones, with about four fifths found just once. The sample taken for sequencing was PBMCs. The receptors here all came from a male donor in good health and CMV-seropositive. The CDR3 runs from the conserved cysteine through the conserved F or W. The D gene is left open where the match is weak. The size entry is marked missing in some rows and otherwise reads once, few, many or a size class.

cdr3_aa | cdr3_nt | v_call | d_call | clone_size | j_call
CASSQKSNPEKLFF | TGCGCCAGCAGCCAGAAGAGCAACCCCGAAAAACTGTTTTTT | TRBV4-1 | NA | NA | TRBJ1-4
CASSSPARDRGYF | TGTGCCAGCAGTTCCCCGGCCCGGGACAGAGGATACTTC | TRBV27 | TRBD1 | NA | TRBJ2-7
CASSLELEPQYF | TGTGCTAGCAGCTTAGAGCTAGAGCCCCAGTACTTC | TRBV7-7 | NA | NA | TRBJ2-5
CATTSTGENDSNQPQHF | TGTGCCACCACCTCGACAGGCGAGAATGATAGCAATCAGCCCCAGCATTTT | TRBV15 | NA | NA | TRBJ1-5
CASSKTLAGGLYEQCF | TGTGCCAGTAGTAAGACCCTAGCGGGAGGGCTCTACGAGCAGTGCTTC | TRBV19 | TRBD2 | NA | TRBJ2-7
CASSLGSGTGGTGELFF | TGTGCCAGCAGCTTAGGTAGCGGGACGGGAGGCACCGGGGAGCTGTTTTTT | TRBV7-6 | TRBD2 | NA | TRBJ2-2
CASSWLGEGSYEQYF | TGTGCCAGCAGCTGGTTGGGGGAGGGGTCCTACGAGCAGTACTTC | TRBV7-2 | TRBD2 | NA | TRBJ2-7
CASSGQGANYGYTF | TGTGCCAGCAGCGGGCAGGGGGCCAACTATGGCTACACCTTC | TRBV6-1 | TRBD1 | once | TRBJ1-2
CASSSRGRGPEKLFF | TGTGCCAGCAGCTCCCGGGGGAGGGGCCCCGAAAAACTGTTTTTT | TRBV5-4 | NA | NA | TRBJ1-4
CASSEGVYEQYF | TGTGCCAGCAGCGAAGGGGTCTACGAGCAGTACTTC | TRBV28 | NA | NA | TRBJ2-7
CASSQGLAGDEQFF | TGCGCCAGCAGCCAAGGGCTAGCGGGAGATGAGCAGTTCTTC | TRBV4-3 | TRBD2 | NA | TRBJ2-1
CASSLDGGPGNEQFF | TGTGCCAGCAGCTTAGATGGGGGCCCGGGGAATGAGCAGTTCTTC | TRBV7-3 | NA | NA | TRBJ2-1
CASSKREVGTDTQYF | TGTGCCAGCAGCAAGCGGGAGGTAGGCACAGATACGCAGTATTTT | TRBV28 | TRBD2 | NA | TRBJ2-3
CSSSPNTEAFF | TGTTCCAGCAGCCCTAACACTGAAGCTTTCTTT | TRBV7-9 | NA | NA | TRBJ1-1
CSVSPGQGSYTF | TGCAGCGTTTCCCCGGGACAGGGGAGCTACACCTTC | TRBV29-1 | TRBD1 | NA | TRBJ1-2
CASSQRPEGVLREGYTF | TGTGCCAGCAGCCAACGGCCGGAAGGTGTTCTTCGGGAGGGCTACACCTTC | TRBV14 | NA | NA | TRBJ1-2
CASSWLGTDTQYF | TGTGCCAGCAGTTGGCTCGGCACAGATACGCAGTATTTT | TRBV11-2 | NA | NA | TRBJ2-3
CASSSTGAGNTIYF | TGTGCCAGCAGCTCGACAGGGGCTGGGAACACCATATATTTT | TRBV5-5 | TRBD1 | NA | TRBJ1-3
CASSIKLGEQFF | TGTGCCAGCAGCATCAAACTAGGGGAGCAGTTCTTC | TRBV7-8 | NA | NA | TRBJ2-1
CASSPGTSGRNEQFF | TGTGCCAGCAGCCCCGGGACTAGCGGGAGGAATGAGCAGTTCTTC | TRBV6-5 | TRBD2 | NA | TRBJ2-1
CSVQPKGHSYNEQFF | TGCAGCGTCCAACCCAAGGGACACTCCTACAATGAGCAGTTCTTC | TRBV29-1 | NA | NA | TRBJ2-1
CASSLAGGPLNEQFF | TGTGCCAGCAGCTTAGCGGGAGGGCCGCTCAATGAGCAGTTCTTC | TRBV9 | TRBD2 | NA | TRBJ2-1
CAWKSVGREQYF | TGTGCCTGGAAATCGGTCGGGAGGGAGCAGTACTTC | TRBV30 | TRBD2 | NA | TRBJ2-7
CASSTAGGAYNEQFF | TGTGCCAGCAGTACAGCGGGAGGGGCCTACAATGAGCAGTTCTTC | TRBV27 | TRBD2 | NA | TRBJ2-1
CASSYSRESTNEKLFF | TGTGCCAGCAGTTACTCCCGCGAGTCAACTAATGAAAAACTGTTTTTT | TRBV6-8 | NA | NA | TRBJ1-4
CASSHNRDRGSSYEQYF | TGCGCCAGCAGCCACAACAGGGACAGGGGATCGTCCTACGAGCAGTACTTC | TRBV4-3 | TRBD1 | NA | TRBJ2-7
CASSVGTGDWYEQYF | TGTGCCAGCAGCGTAGGGACAGGGGATTGGTACGAGCAGTACTTC | TRBV9 | TRBD1 | NA | TRBJ2-7
CATTGAELAGENEQYF | TGTGCCACCACAGGTGCCGAACTAGCGGGAGAGAACGAGCAGTACTTC | TRBV10-3 | TRBD2 | NA | TRBJ2-7
CASSYSSQRGDTQYF | TGTGCCAGCAGTTACTCCAGCCAGCGGGGAGATACGCAGTATTTT | TRBV6-6 | TRBD2 | once | TRBJ2-3
CAISDKSGTGDEQYF | TGTGCCATCAGTGATAAGTCCGGGACAGGGGACGAGCAGTACTTC | TRBV10-3 | TRBD1 | NA | TRBJ2-7
CASSSNGGSSGNTIYF | TGTGCCAGCAGTTCCAATGGCGGAAGCTCTGGAAACACCATATATTTT | TRBV28 | NA | NA | TRBJ1-3
CASSRYGTPSGNTIYF | TGTGCCAGCAGTAGGTACGGGACACCATCTGGAAACACCATATATTTT | TRBV25-1 | NA | NA | TRBJ1-3
CASSYGGSPYEQYF | TGTGCCAGCAGTTACGGAGGGAGCCCCTACGAGCAGTACTTC | TRBV6-6 | NA | NA | TRBJ2-7
CVQSKPHEQYF | TGTGTCCAAAGCAAGCCCCACGAGCAGTACTTC | TRBV9 | NA | NA | TRBJ2-7
CASSLVSGSTDTQYF | TGTGCCAGCAGCTTAGTTAGCGGGAGTACAGATACGCAGTATTTT | TRBV7-9 | TRBD2 | NA | TRBJ2-3
CASSLSGGGYGYTF | TGTGCCAGCAGCTTATCGGGCGGAGGCTATGGCTACACCTTC | TRBV5-4 | NA | NA | TRBJ1-2
CASSKGGGTDTQYF | TGTGCCAGTAGTAAGGGAGGGGGCACAGATACGCAGTATTTT | TRBV19 | TRBD2 | NA | TRBJ2-3
CASTPRDRVVGEQFF | TGTGCCAGCACCCCCCGGGACAGGGTCGTGGGTGAGCAGTTCTTC | TRBV6-5 | TRBD1 | NA | TRBJ2-1
CASSAAGQNTEAFF | TGTGCCAGCAGCGCAGCGGGACAGAACACTGAAGCTTTCTTT | TRBV7-9 | NA | NA | TRBJ1-1
CASIKGTGVNTEAFF | TGTGCCAGCATCAAAGGGACAGGGGTGAACACTGAAGCTTTCTTT | TRBV27 | TRBD1 | NA | TRBJ1-1
CASSLFSGRARAKNIQYF | TGTGCCAGCAGCTTGTTTAGCGGGAGGGCCAGGGCCAAAAACATTCAGTACTTC | TRBV11-2 | TRBD2 | NA | TRBJ2-4
CASSSRLAGGTDTQYF | TGTGCCAGCAGTTCCAGACTAGCGGGAGGCACAGATACGCAGTATTTT | TRBV28 | TRBD2 | NA | TRBJ2-3